This TCR beta chain was sequenced for a study of cytomegalovirus exposure and HLA in healthy donors. Study-level background: Genotyping of roughly 400 donors showed that 65% to 90% belonged to the Caucasian-associated ancestry cluster. General study findings and limits: Across HLA loci, a later analysis found differing TCR association rates, with DRB1 most and HLA-C fewest.

This CDR3 spans 14 amino acids. V lost 4 bases, J lost 7 bases, and 9 bases stayed unmatched. Germline assignment: CDR1 SGHRS and CDR2 YFSETQ. The primer mix had 60 Vbeta and 13 Jbeta primers. Clones were sequenced by immunoSEQ multiplex PCR, and TCRdb holds only the in-frame ones, with some missing. Of around 93,000 clones listed, 82% are singletons. On this clone itself: The target antigen is unknown.

Material: PBMCs. This sequence joins TRBV5-1 and TRBJ1-1; 8 bases are a match to TRBD1. This clonotype originated in a man between 45 and 60 years old in good health and CMV-seronegative. CDR3 nucleotides: TGCGCCAGCAGCGGGACAGGAGAATCGGGTGAAGCTTTCTTT. Protein: CASSGTGESGEAFF.